Only a few counts were recorded for the clone carrying this T cell receptor beta chain. CDR1 and CDR2 from the germline V gene are MGHRA and YSYEKL. This CDR3 has 15 amino acids. The germline V and J ends were trimmed by 3 bases and 7 bases, with 15 bases remaining between them. The data stem from a study of Graves' ophthalmopathy and Graves' hyperthyroidism. CDR3 regions of TCR beta were amplified from RNA transcripts. First-round RT-PCR with HTBI primers preceded a second-round multiplex PCR. TCRdb redid the calling of the multiplex PCR reads with MiXCR, one entry per CDR3 protein. The sample shows around 1,000,000 distinct CDR3 sequences, roughly two fifths of them seen only once.

The V call is TRBV4-1, the J call TRBJ1-4; D perhaps matches TRBD1 (5 bases). The sequence derives from an adult man with Graves' hyperthyroidism. Sequenced input: peripheral blood or thyroid tissue (not recorded which). This CDR3 reads CASSQETEVGEKLFF. The CDR3 DNA reads TGCGCCAGCAGCCAGGAGACAGAGGTCGGTGAAAAACTGTTTTTT.